The TCR beta chain under discussion was sequenced for a study of T cell responses to AZD1222 COVID-19 vaccine. The study's findings and limits: Spike-specific TCR repertoires showed rising breadth and depth after two AZD1222 doses. Only five to seven individuals given AZD1222 were seropositive at baseline.

This clone was seen once. Antigen specificity is unknown. CDR3 size: 15 residues. The V end lost 1 base, the J end lost 4 bases, and 14 bases lay between the germline ends. Germline lookup yields CDR1 SNHLY and CDR2 FYNNEI. TCRdb's copy holds only in-frame clones and misses some; the assay was immunoSEQ multiplex PCR. The data hold around 52,000 clones, with approximately 83% observed a single time. The TCR was taken from an adult in good health. The gene calls are TRBV2 and TRBJ2-7; a possible D gene is TRBD2 (5 bases). Specimen: peripheral blood, collected on day 0 of AZD1222 vaccination. The DNA of the CDR3 is TGTGCCAGCAGTGAAGTTAAGGTGGGCGGGTACGAGCAGTACTTC. It translates to CASSEVKVGGYEQYF.